The 30 T cell receptor beta chains reported below all come from one sample, sequenced in a study of control samples from healthy donors and cancer patients. Only in-frame clones appear in the TCRdb table, and some are missing; sequencing was by immunoSEQ multiplex PCR. The sample lists fewer than 90,000 clones; 84% were seen once. What was sequenced was blood. The receptors shown here come from a man over 45 in good health.

V usage is TRBV27 and J usage is TRBJ1-5, with TRBD1 as a possible D gene (5 bases). There are 16 residues in the CDR3. V was clipped by 5 bases and J by 0 bases, with 14 bases between them. Germline V CDR1 and CDR2: MNHEY, SMNVEV (reference sequence). CDR3 sequence reads: CASSGIAGGSNQPQHF. The CDR3 bases are TGTGCCAGCAGTGGGATAGCGGGGGGTAGCAATCAGCCCCAGCATTTT.

This clone was seen only once. The gene calls are TRBV7-2 and TRBJ1-5; D possibly corresponds to TRBD1 (6 bases). The CDR3 spans 15 residues. The ends were cut back, 7 bases at V and 0 bases at J, with 13 bases in the middle. Germline CDR1 is SGHTA and CDR2 is FQGNSA. The CDR3 DNA is TGTGCCAGCACCTCCGGGGGCTATAGCAATCAGCCCCAGCATTTT. Its translation: CASTSGGYSNQPQHF. Full variable domain (rest looked up from reference TRBV7-2 and TRBJ1-5): GAGVSQSPSNKVTEKGKDVELRCDPISGHTALYWYRQSLGQGLEFLIYFQGNSAPDKSGLPSDRFSAERTGGSVSTLTIQRTQQEDSAVYLCASTSGGYSNQPQHFGDGTRLSIL.

This clone was seen once. The chain employs TRBV14 and TRBJ2-6; D gene unclear. V was shortened by 2 bases and J by 2 bases, with 1 base between the two germline ends. Germline CDR1 is SGHDN and CDR2 is FVKESK. The CDR3 length is 13 residues. CDR3 nucleotides: TGTGCCAGCAGCCAACCTGGGGCCAACGTCCTGACTTTC. As protein: CASSQPGANVLTF.

The chain couples TRBV6-6 to TRBJ1-4; TRBD1 agrees at 11 bases. The CDR3 has 21 residues. Trimming cost V 5 bases and J 3 bases; bases outside gene matches: 20. The germline V gene encodes CDR1 MNHNY and CDR2 SVGAGI (reference sequence). CDR3 protein: CASSLGRWTGGNQLPNEKLFF. The CDR3, as DNA: TGTGCCAGCAGTCTAGGACGATGGACAGGGGGCAATCAGCTGCCTAATGAAAAACTGTTTTTT.

The chain joins TRBV5-1 to TRBJ1-3; D perhaps matches TRBD1 (5 bases). The germline V and J ends were trimmed by 0 bases and 4 bases, with 11 bases remaining between them. The CDR3 covers 15 residues. Germline CDR1 reads SGHRS; CDR2 reads YFSETQ. The CDR3 loop is CASSLVAGVGNTIYF. In nucleotides, the CDR3 is TGCGCCAGCAGCTTGGTTGCGGGGGTAGGAAACACCATATATTTT.

V usage is TRBV5-4 and J usage is TRBJ1-2; D call uncertain. V lost 0 bases and J 0 bases, leaving 9 bases between the germline ends. The CDR3 length is 15 residues. Germline loops: CDR1 SGHNT, CDR2 YYREEE (reference sequence). This chain's CDR3 is CASSLGGGTNYGYTF. DNA for the CDR3: TGTGCCAGCAGCTTGGGCGGCGGGACTAACTATGGCTACACCTTC.

In this sample, this clone turned up a few times. The J gene is TRBJ1-3, the V gene TRBV12-5; 9 nucleotides align to TRBD1. This CDR3 has 15 amino acids. Germline assignment: CDR1 LGHNT and CDR2 FRNRAP. Trimming at V came to 4 bases and at J to 4 bases, leaving 5 bases not matched to a gene. CDR3 in DNA: TGTGCTAGTGGTTCCGGGACAGGGATCGGAAACACCATATATTTT. Protein: CASGSGTGIGNTIYF.

The chain has TRBV6-5 and TRBJ2-7, with TRBD1 identical over 7 bases. The CDR3 contains 15 residues. Looked up from germline, CDR1 is MNHEY and CDR2 is SVGAGI. V was pared by 6 bases and J by 4 bases, with 12 bases of the junction left unmatched. CDR3 nucleotides: TGTGCCAGCAGGAGGACCGGGACAGCAAATTACGAGCAGTACTTC. Translating gives CASRRTGTANYEQYF.

V and J are TRBV29-1 and TRBJ1-1; D unclear. CDR3 length equals 13 residues. Germline values: CDR1 SQVTM, CDR2 ANQGSEA. The V end was cut by 0 bases, the J end by 1 base, with 6 bases between. The CDR3 DNA sequence: TGCAGCGTTGAAGAGTCCAGGAACACTGAAGCTTTCTTT. This codes for CSVEESRNTEAFF. Combining the CDR3 with reference TRBV29-1 and TRBJ1-1 gives the whole variable domain SAVISQKPSRDICQRGTSLTIQCQVDSQVTMMFWYRQQPGQSLTLIATANQGSEATYESGFVIDKFPISRPNLTFSTLTVSNMSPEDSSIYLCSVEESRNTEAFFGQGTRLTVV.

The J gene is TRBJ1-5, the V gene TRBV27; D may be TRBD1 (6 bases). Trimming removed 6 bases at V and 0 bases at J, with 18 bases between. Germline CDR1 and CDR2: MNHEY and SMNVEV (reference sequence). The CDR3 is 17 amino acids. CDR3 in amino acids: CASRAWGTTYSNQPQHF. In nucleotides, the CDR3 is TGTGCCAGCAGGGCATGGGGGACAACTTATAGCAATCAGCCCCAGCATTTT.

The V and J genes are TRBV19 and TRBJ2-3; 7 bases agree with TRBD1. Germline loops: CDR1 LNHDA, CDR2 SQIVND (reference sequence). This CDR3 has 15 residues. The V gene end was trimmed by 10 bases and the J gene end by 7 bases; junction bases not matched to a gene: 17. CDR3 sequence reads: CATLTRDSASYTQYF. The CDR3 DNA is TGTGCCACCCTGACCCGGGACAGCGCCTCTTATACGCAGTATTTT.

Of note for this clone: Different DNA sequences within this sample yield the same CDR3. The chain carries TRBV5-1 and TRBJ2-4, with TRBD1 matching 7 bases. The germline CDR1 and CDR2 sequences are SGHRS and YFSETQ. Unmatched junction bases numbered 4, after V lost 4 bases and J lost 0 bases. CDR3 length equals 15 residues. The CDR3 spells CASSPGGLAKNIQYF. In DNA, the CDR3 is TGCGCCAGCAGCCCAGGGGGATTAGCCAAAAACATTCAGTACTTC. The whole variable domain, filled in from reference TRBV5-1 and TRBJ2-4, reads KAGVTQTPRYLIKTRGQQVTLSCSPISGHRSVSWYQQTPGQGLQFLFEYFSETQRNKGNFPGRFSGRQFSNSRSEMNVSTLELGDSALYLCASSPGGLAKNIQYFGAGTRLSVL.

This clone showed up just a few times. V usage is TRBV3-1 (or the pseudogene TRBV3-2) and J usage is TRBJ2-7; 8 bases agree with TRBD1. The V segment lost 4 bases and the J segment 2 bases; nucleotides outside the gene matches: 4. The CDR3 loop spans 14 amino acids. The V gene's germline CDR1 is LGHDT and CDR2 YNNKEL (reference sequence). Here the CDR3 DNA reads TGTGCCAGCAGCCCCCGGACAGGGACCTACGAGCAGTACTTC. It codes for CASSPRTGTYEQYF.

The sample holds a few counts of this clone. The CDR3 nucleotides read TGTGCCAGCAGCTTGAATCCGGGGTCAAGCACAGATACGCAGTATTTT. It is translated as CASSLNPGSSTDTQYF. This chain links TRBV5-4 with TRBJ2-3; weak D call: TRBD2 (5 bases). This CDR3 spans 16 amino acids. Germline V gene sequence: CDR1 SGHNT, CDR2 YYREEE (reference sequence). Trimming shortened V by 1 base and J by 0 bases, and 12 bases separated the two germline ends.

V and J are TRBV19 and TRBJ1-3; D perhaps matches TRBD1 (5 bases). Germline CDR1 and CDR2: LNHDA and SQIVND (reference sequence). The ends were cut back, 3 bases at V and 4 bases at J, with 13 bases in the middle. There are 15 residues in the CDR3. CDR3 protein: CASSMLGADGNTIYF. The CDR3 coding sequence is TGTGCCAGTAGTATGCTAGGGGCGGACGGAAACACCATATATTTT.

The chain uses TRBV6-5 and TRBJ2-2; D is unresolved. Trimming took 6 bases from V and 6 from J, leaving 5 bases between them. From germline, CDR1 is MNHEY and CDR2 SVGAGI. There are 11 residues in the CDR3. The CDR3 bases are TGTGCCAGCAGGGCGGCCGGGGAGCTGTTTTTT. As protein: CASRAAGELFF.

V usage is TRBV29-1 and J usage is TRBJ2-7; TRBD1 agrees at 8 bases. The CDR3 runs to 14 residues. Germline V gene lookup returns CDR1 SQVTM and CDR2 ANQGSEA. Trimming removed 3 bases from V and 0 bases from J; junction bases left unmatched: 4. The CDR3 protein is CSVDQGAHSYEQYF. The CDR3 nucleotides are TGCAGCGTTGACCAGGGGGCCCACTCCTACGAGCAGTACTTC.

J is TRBJ2-1 and V is TRBV7-2; TRBD2 matches 12 bases. This CDR3 comprises 18 residues. CDR1 is SGHTA and CDR2 is FQGNSA in the germline V gene. V shed 6 bases, J shed 4 bases, and the junction held 13 bases outside the gene matches. The CDR3: CASSRRLAGADGYNEQFF. Here the CDR3 DNA reads TGTGCCAGCAGTCGGCGACTAGCGGGGGCCGACGGATACAATGAGCAGTTCTTC.

The J gene is TRBJ1-1, the V gene TRBV9, with D hard to call. The CDR3 loop spans 15 amino acids. Germline V gene data show CDR1 as SGDLS and CDR2 as YYNGEE. Trimming left V 0 bases short and J 1 base short, with 10 bases between. CDR3 coding DNA: TGTGCCAGCAGCGTAGCTGTCAGCTCGAACACTGAAGCTTTCTTT. It translates to CASSVAVSSNTEAFF.

The sample holds one count of this clone. The chain combines TRBV6-5 with TRBJ1-1, with a weak D call TRBD1 (5 bases). V was cut by 0 bases and J by 5 bases, with 16 bases left in between. The CDR3 is made up of 16 amino acids. Germline CDR1 MNHEY, CDR2 SVGAGI. The CDR3 is CASSYSRGRLGTEAFF. CDR3 in DNA: TGTGCCAGCAGTTACTCGAGGGGCAGGTTGGGTACTGAAGCTTTCTTT.

The chain joins TRBV30 to TRBJ2-3, with D perhaps matching TRBD2 (5 bases). With 1 base removed from V and 8 bases from J, the gap between germline ends came to 13 bases. The CDR3 has 13 amino acids. CDR1 and CDR2 from the germline V gene are GTSNPN and SVGIG (reference sequence). The CDR3: CAWSGSGSVTQYF. CDR3 DNA sequence: TGTGCCTGGAGTGGGTCTGGGAGTGTTACGCAGTATTTT.

The chain recombines TRBV3-1 (or the pseudogene TRBV3-2) with TRBJ2-5; 10 bases map to TRBD2. Germline V gives CDR1 LGHDT, CDR2 YNNKEL (reference sequence). The CDR3 loop spans 15 amino acids. V shed 1 base and J 5 bases; nucleotides not matched to a gene: 4. The CDR3 spells CASSQVLAGRETQYF. CDR3 DNA sequence: TGTGCCAGCAGCCAAGTACTAGCGGGGCGGGAGACCCAGTACTTC.

The genes are TRBV23-1 and TRBJ2-7, with 7 bases aligning to TRBD1. TRBV23-1 is placed among ORFs of uncertain function. V shed 6 bases, J shed 4 bases, and the junction held 18 bases outside the gene matches. The CDR3 covers 17 residues. The DNA of the CDR3 is TGCGCCAGCAGCCGACCCTTCCTTGGGACAGAAGTTTACGAGCAGTACTTC. Its translation is CASSRPFLGTEVYEQYF.

V gene TRBV5-6 combines with J gene TRBJ2-7; D call uncertain. Looked up from germline, CDR1 is SGHDT and CDR2 is YYEEEE. V gave up 2 bases and J gave up 1 base, with 13 bases separating them. The CDR3 consists of 15 residues. This chain's CDR3 is CASSFVGIASYEQYF. The DNA for the CDR3 is TGTGCCAGCAGCTTCGTCGGCATTGCATCCTACGAGCAGTACTTC.

This chain links TRBV9 with TRBJ2-4, with no clear D. CDR1 and CDR2 (germline): SGDLS, YYNGEE. The CDR3 has 14 residues. V lost 0 bases and J 2 bases, leaving 6 bases between the germline ends. CDR3: CASSVGQTKNIQYF. The CDR3, as DNA: TGTGCCAGCAGCGTAGGACAAACCAAAAACATTCAGTACTTC. The whole variable domain, filled in from reference TRBV9 and TRBJ2-4, reads DSGVTQTPKHLITATGQRVTLRCSPRSGDLSVYWYQQSLDQGLQFLIQYYNGEERAKGNILERFSAQQFPDLHSELNLSSLELGDSALYFCASSVGQTKNIQYFGAGTRLSVL.

The chain employs TRBV7-2 and TRBJ2-5; maybe TRBD2 (5 bases). From germline, CDR1 is SGHTA and CDR2 FQGNSA. V was cut by 5 bases and J by 7 bases, with 11 bases left in between. The CDR3 length is 12 residues. CDR3 sequence reads: CASSLVRGTQYF. Here the CDR3 DNA reads TGTGCCAGCAGCCTTGTCCGGGGGACCCAGTACTTC.

This clone has just one count. The chain recombines TRBV19 with TRBJ1-1, with a possible D match to TRBD1 (6 bases). The germline gives CDR1 LNHDA, CDR2 SQIVND (reference sequence). Trimming cost V 5 bases and J 11 bases, with 21 bases left between them. This CDR3 contains 14 residues. The CDR3 reads CASSPRATGADAFF. CDR3 coding DNA: TGTGCCAGTAGTCCCCGGGCGACAGGAGCGGACGCTTTCTTT.

The chain uses TRBV27 and TRBJ2-3; no clear D gene. Trimming left V 6 bases short and J 7 bases short, with 23 bases between. CDR3 length: 16 amino acids. The V gene's germline CDR1 is MNHEY and CDR2 SMNVEV (reference sequence). The DNA of the CDR3 is TGTGCCAGCAGCCGCTTCCAGAGCCGCCTTGGATATACGCAGTATTTT. Protein: CASSRFQSRLGYTQYF.

V gene TRBV5-6 combines with J gene TRBJ2-7; 8 bases align to TRBD1. The CDR3 consists of 14 residues. CDR1 and CDR2 from the germline V gene are SGHDT and YYEEEE. Trimming cost V 2 bases and J 4 bases; bases outside gene matches: 5. CDR3 bases: TGTGCCAGCAGCTTTGGGACAGGAGGATACGAGCAGTACTTC. Protein product: CASSFGTGGYEQYF.

V is TRBV4-1 and J is TRBJ2-1; the D is unclear. CDR3 length equals 12 residues. Per the germline V gene, CDR1 is MGHRA and CDR2 is YSYEKL. V was shortened by 4 bases and J by 8 bases, with 9 bases between the two germline ends. The CDR3 nucleotides are TGCGCCAGCAGCCCCCGCATAGATGAGCAGTTCTTC. Protein product: CASSPRIDEQFF.